A selection of T cell receptor beta chains follows, all from one sample in a study of T cells in Graves' hyperthyroidism and ophthalmopathy. Each CDR3 protein is one row after TCRdb ran MiXCR on the multiplex PCR reads. The table shows around 600,000 distinct CDR3 sequences, with 14% occurring only once. The sequenced material came from blood. These receptors all come from a woman between 18 and 30 years old with Graves' ophthalmopathy. CDR3s include the opening cysteine and the closing phenylalanine or tryptophan. A D gene is named only where the DNA matches it firmly. Clone size is given for some rows only: seen once, a few or many times, or a class if the clone is expanded.

>TRBJ1-4|-|once|TRBV4-2
CASRRPSGLLANEKLFF
TGTGCCAGCAGGCGTCCTTCCGGGCTCCTGGCTAATGAAAAACTGTTTTTT
>TRBJ2-1|-|few|TRBV19
CASSKRAGTSSYNEQFF
TGTGCCAGTAGTAAACGTGCGGGAACGAGCTCCTACAATGAGCAGTTCTTC
>TRBJ2-7|-|-|TRBV9
CASSVGNTNYEQYF
TGTGCCAGCAGCGTAGGTAACACCAACTACGAGCAGTACTTC
>TRBJ2-3|-|many|TRBV3-1
CVSSQESRDTQYF
TGTGTCAGCAGCCAAGAATCGCGAGATACGCAGTATTTT
>TRBJ2-2|-|-|TRBV5-1
CASSFGIAPNTGELFF
TGCGCCAGCAGCTTTGGGATAGCCCCCAACACCGGGGAGCTGTTTTTT
>TRBJ2-7|-|many|TRBV18
CASSPGRDYEQYF
TGTGCCAGCTCACCGGGGCGGGACTACGAGCAGTACTTC
>TRBJ2-1|-|many|TRBV11-3
CASSLIAAVEQFF
TGTGCCAGCAGCTTAATCGCAGCGGTCGAGCAGTTCTTC
>TRBJ1-2|-|many|TRBV28
CASSPGTGYYGYTF
TGTGCCAGCAGTCCCGGGACGGGCTACTATGGCTACACCTTC
>TRBJ2-1|-|many|TRBV7-6
CASSLAPRGLSFNEQFF
TGTGCCAGCAGCTTAGCGCCGAGGGGACTGAGTTTCAATGAGCAGTTCTTC
>TRBJ1-1|TRBD1|many|TRBV20-1
CSAKTGGTNTEAFF
TGCAGTGCTAAGACAGGGGGCACGAACACTGAAGCTTTCTTT
>TRBJ1-2|-|-|TRBV7-9
CASSSSADSSNYGYTF
TGTGCCAGCAGCTCTTCCGCGGACAGTTCTAACTATGGCTACACCTTC
>TRBJ2-7|-|-|TRBV4-1
CASSQDIPTYEQYF
TGCGCCAGCAGCCAAGATATTCCTACCTACGAGCAGTACTTC
>TRBJ2-3|TRBD1|many|TRBV27
CASSLQTILDREGTDTQYF
TGTGCCAGCAGTTTGCAAACCATACTCGACAGGGAAGGCACAGATACGCAGTATTTT
>TRBJ2-7|-|-|TRBV5-5
CASSVRQYEQYF
TGTGCCAGCAGCGTTCGACAGTACGAGCAGTACTTC
>TRBJ1-4|TRBD1|many|TRBV12-3/TRBV12-4
CASSSPGGAGEKLFF
TGTGCCAGCAGTTCCCCAGGGGGGGCTGGAGAAAAACTGTTTTTT
>TRBJ2-7|-|many|TRBV15
CATSISGTNFKEQYF
TGTGCCACCAGCATCTCCGGGACAAACTTCAAGGAGCAGTACTTC
>TRBJ2-5|-|many|TRBV7-8
CASSFLYQETQYF
TGTGCCAGCAGCTTTCTGTACCAAGAGACCCAGTACTTC
>TRBJ1-1|-|many|TRBV6-1
CASIRNSNTEAFF
TGTGCCAGCATACGCAATTCGAACACTGAAGCTTTCTTT
>TRBJ2-1|TRBD1|few|TRBV9
CASSVQGAPYNEQFF
TGTGCCAGCAGCGTACAGGGGGCGCCTTACAATGAGCAGTTCTTC
>TRBJ2-1|TRBD2|few|TRBV5-1
CASSFTSGGNNEQFF
TGCGCCAGCAGTTTCACTAGCGGAGGAAACAATGAGCAGTTCTTC
>TRBJ1-5|-|few|TRBV18
CASSPRGEQPQHF
TGTGCCAGCTCACCACGGGGGGAACAGCCCCAGCATTTT
>TRBJ2-1|-|few|TRBV28
CASSPDQIYNEQFF
TGTGCCAGCAGTCCTGACCAGATTTACAATGAGCAGTTCTTC
>TRBJ2-7|TRBD1|few|TRBV24-1
CATGIGPTGNEQYF
TGTGCCACAGGTATCGGACCGACAGGGAACGAGCAGTACTTC
>TRBJ2-5|-|few|TRBV9
CASSPPGGFQETQYF
TGTGCCAGCAGCCCCCCCGGCGGATTTCAAGAGACCCAGTACTTC
>TRBJ2-7|TRBD2|-|TRBV20-1
CSAPLAGGGEQYF
TGCAGTGCACCACTAGCGGGAGGTGGCGAGCAGTACTTC
>TRBJ1-1|-|many|TRBV7-9
CAVREQGSEAFF
TGTGCCGTGCGTGAGCAGGGATCTGAAGCTTTCTTT
>TRBJ1-1|-|-|TRBV29-1
CSVEGGWSANTEAFF
TGCAGCGTTGAAGGGGGTTGGTCAGCGAACACTGAAGCTTTCTTT
>TRBJ1-4|TRBD1|-|TRBV6-1
CASIRTHQGGEKLFF
TGTGCCAGCATTCGAACCCACCAGGGGGGAGAAAAACTGTTTTTT
>TRBJ2-6|-|-|TRBV7-3
CASSKQGSGANVLTF
TGTGCCAGCAGCAAACAGGGATCTGGGGCCAACGTCCTGACTTTC
>TRBJ1-5|-|many|TRBV6-2/TRBV6-3
CASSYSWAINQPQHF
TGTGCCAGCAGTTACTCGTGGGCGATCAATCAGCCCCAGCATTTT
>TRBJ2-2|-|many|TRBV7-8
CASSFGSGGELFF
TGTGCCAGCAGCTTCGGGAGCGGCGGGGAGCTGTTTTTT
>TRBJ2-1|TRBD2|-|TRBV9
CASSVVGSGRDEQFF
TGTGCCAGCAGCGTAGTTGGTAGCGGGAGGGATGAGCAGTTCTTC
>TRBJ2-3|-|many|TRBV5-1
CASSLVAGWSTDTQYF
TGCGCCAGCAGCTTGGTGGCGGGTTGGAGCACAGATACGCAGTATTTT
>TRBJ2-2|TRBD1|many|TRBV6-1
CASSDRGRGNTGELFF
TGTGCCAGCAGTGACAGGGGGCGAGGGAACACCGGGGAGCTGTTTTTT
>TRBJ2-7|TRBD1|many|TRBV28
CASSSNPTGTYEQYF
TGTGCCAGCAGTTCTAATCCGACAGGGACCTACGAGCAGTACTTC
>TRBJ2-5|TRBD1|-|TRBV29-1
CSVEDQGTGGETQYF
TGCAGCGTTGAAGACCAGGGGACAGGGGGAGAGACCCAGTACTTC
>TRBJ2-1|-|many|TRBV7-2
CASSLVQEPYNEQFF
TGTGCCAGCAGCTTAGTACAGGAACCCTACAATGAGCAGTTCTTC
>TRBJ2-5|TRBD1|many|TRBV11-2
CASSSPGRGRETQYF
TGTGCCAGCAGCTCGCCGGGCAGGGGGCGAGAGACCCAGTACTTC
>TRBJ1-1|-|many|TRBV30
CAWRQNLDTEAFF
TGTGCCTGGCGACAGAACTTGGACACTGAAGCTTTCTTT
>TRBJ2-5|-|many|TRBV5-6
CASSRQGTQYF
TGTGCCAGCAGCCGACAAGGTACCCAGTACTTC
>TRBJ1-1|-|-|TRBV30
CAWSVEGGTEAFF
TGTGCCTGGAGTGTAGAAGGGGGCACTGAAGCTTTCTTT
>TRBJ2-3|TRBD2|-|TRBV18
CASSLLSSGGTDTQYF
TGTGCCAGCTCACTCCTTTCTAGCGGCGGCACAGATACGCAGTATTTT
>TRBJ2-2|-|many|TRBV12-3/TRBV12-4
CASNLWGQSTGELFF
TGTGCCAGCAACCTGTGGGGGCAGAGCACCGGGGAGCTGTTTTTT
>TRBJ2-3|TRBD1|many|TRBV2
CASSGGGQGHHTQYF
TGTGCCAGCAGTGGGGGGGGACAGGGGCACCATACGCAGTATTTT
>TRBJ2-7|-|few|TRBV29-1
CSVEDREGIYEQYF
TGCAGCGTTGAAGATCGGGAAGGTATTTACGAGCAGTACTTC
>TRBJ1-5|-|few|TRBV19
CASSMSASNQPQHF
TGTGCCAGTAGTATGTCCGCGAGCAATCAGCCCCAGCATTTT
>TRBJ2-5|-|few|TRBV12-5
CASGLTRLGETQYF
TGTGCTAGTGGTTTGACCCGCCTGGGGGAGACCCAGTACTTC
>TRBJ2-1|TRBD2|-|TRBV30
CAWVRRSSGTGDEQFF
TGTGCCTGGGTGAGGAGGTCTAGCGGGACGGGGGATGAGCAGTTCTTC
>TRBJ1-5|TRBD1|many|TRBV28
CASSLGGTGYQPQHF
TGTGCCAGCAGTTTAGGGGGGACAGGGTATCAGCCCCAGCATTTT
>TRBJ2-7|TRBD1|many|TRBV11-2
CASSLGTGGSSYEQYF
TGTGCCAGCAGCTTAGGGACAGGGGGGTCCTCCTACGAGCAGTACTTC